The 11 T cell receptor beta chains below all came from one sample that was sequenced in a study of blood T cell repertoires in COVID-19. Profiling relied on immunoSEQ multiplex PCR, and the TCRdb table lists in-frame clones only, not all of them. This table has about 240,000 clones, more than 80% appearing once. The sample comprised peripheral blood. The receptors derive from a woman older than 75 with COVID-19, enrolled during active disease.

The chain joins TRBV4-1 to TRBJ1-2; D possibly corresponds to TRBD1 (5 bases). The ends were cut back, 1 base at V and 4 bases at J, with 13 bases in the middle. Germline loops: CDR1 MGHRA, CDR2 YSYEKL. The CDR3 extends over 15 amino acids. DNA for the CDR3: TGCGCCAGCAGCCAAGCTCCGGGACTCACCTATGGCTACACCTTC. This gives the protein CASSQAPGLTYGYTF.

Comment on this clone: This CDR3 is also generated by other DNA sequences in the sample. J is TRBJ2-7 and V is TRBV11-3; 8 bases are shared with TRBD2. Germline CDR1 reads SGHNT; CDR2 reads YENEEA. The CDR3 has 14 amino acids. V dropped 5 bases and J dropped 0; count of bases not matched to a gene: 3. The chain's CDR3 is CASSPTSGSYEQYF. The CDR3 DNA follows: TGTGCCAGCAGCCCCACTAGCGGCTCCTACGAGCAGTACTTC.

The V call is TRBV5-5, the J call TRBJ2-5, with 9 bases that match TRBD1. V dropped 4 bases and J dropped 1; count of bases not matched to a gene: 5. CDR1 SGHKS and CDR2 YYEKEE come from the germline V gene (reference sequence). This CDR3 contains 15 residues. The CDR3 protein is CASSLLTGGQETQYF. DNA for the CDR3: TGTGCCAGCAGCCTTTTGACAGGGGGCCAAGAGACCCAGTACTTC.

CDR3 in amino acids: CASSPETGTNEKLFF. The CDR3 coding sequence is TGTGCCAGCTCACCAGAGACAGGGACTAATGAAAAACTGTTTTTT. The chain links TRBV18 to TRBJ1-4; 7 bases match TRBD1. Germline assignment: CDR1 KGHSH and CDR2 LQKENI. This CDR3 region has 15 residues. The junction had 2 bases not matched to a gene; V was cut back by 2 bases and J by 2 bases.

The gene calls are TRBV4-3 and TRBJ2-3, with 13 bases lining up with TRBD2. Looked up from germline, CDR1 is LGHNA and CDR2 is YSLEER. This CDR3 has 16 residues. V lost 2 bases, J lost 5 bases, and 4 bases stayed unmatched. This chain's CDR3 is CASSQLGTSGIDTQYF. The DNA of the CDR3 is TGCGCCAGCAGCCAACTAGGGACTAGCGGGATAGATACGCAGTATTTT.

This clone has a handful of counts. The chain has TRBV7-9 and TRBJ1-1, with TRBD1 matching over 11 bases. Unmatched junction bases numbered 7, after V lost 5 bases and J lost 2 bases. Germline CDR1 and CDR2: SEHNR and FQNEAQ (reference sequence). The length of the CDR3 is 16 residues. The CDR3: CASSPWTGGPNTEAFF. The DNA of the CDR3 is TGTGCCAGCAGCCCTTGGACAGGGGGCCCCAACACTGAAGCTTTCTTT.

This chain links TRBV19 with TRBJ1-4; 8 positions agree with TRBD1. J lost 7 bases, V lost 7 bases, and 5 bases had no gene match. CDR3 length: 13 amino acids. The germline gives CDR1 LNHDA, CDR2 SQIVND (reference sequence). As DNA, the CDR3 is TGTGCCAGTAAGGACAGGGCTTTTGAAAAACTGTTTTTT. Its translation is CASKDRAFEKLFF.

The V call is TRBV19, the J call TRBJ2-3; 9 bases fit TRBD1. V shed 0 bases and J 5 bases; nucleotides not matched to a gene: 12. There are 18 residues in the CDR3. Per the germline V gene, CDR1 is LNHDA and CDR2 is SQIVND (reference sequence). CDR3 sequence reads: CASSIDLITGGRGDTQYF. The CDR3 nucleotides read TGTGCCAGTAGTATAGATCTTATTACAGGGGGCCGGGGAGATACGCAGTATTTT.

V and J are TRBV19 and TRBJ1-6, with 8 bases fitting TRBD1. V shed 5 bases, J shed 7 bases, and the junction held 10 bases outside the gene matches. The CDR3 spans 16 residues. Looked up from germline, CDR1 is LNHDA and CDR2 is SQIVND (reference sequence). The CDR3 sequence is CASSALTGGMNSPLHF. The CDR3, as DNA: TGTGCCAGTAGTGCCCTAACAGGGGGGATGAATTCACCCCTCCACTTT.

This clone was detected once. The chain joins TRBV7-6 to TRBJ2-2, with 10 positions matching TRBD2. This CDR3 comprises 16 residues. After removal of 1 base from V and 5 bases from J, the junction contained 4 bases not matched to a gene. Looked up from germline, CDR1 is SGHVS and CDR2 is FNYEAQ. The CDR3 sequence: CASSLGSSGSTGELFF. The CDR3 nucleotides read TGTGCCAGCAGCTTAGGCTCTAGCGGGAGTACCGGGGAGCTGTTTTTT.

The rearrangement uses TRBV6-5 and TRBJ1-2; perhaps TRBD1 as D (5 bases). V was shortened by 2 bases and J by 4 bases, with 11 bases between the two germline ends. The CDR3 runs 14 residues. Germline CDR1 reads MNHEY; CDR2 reads SVGAGI. The CDR3 loop is CASSYEGVSYGYTF. The CDR3 DNA follows: TGTGCCAGCAGTTACGAAGGGGTCTCCTATGGCTACACCTTC.